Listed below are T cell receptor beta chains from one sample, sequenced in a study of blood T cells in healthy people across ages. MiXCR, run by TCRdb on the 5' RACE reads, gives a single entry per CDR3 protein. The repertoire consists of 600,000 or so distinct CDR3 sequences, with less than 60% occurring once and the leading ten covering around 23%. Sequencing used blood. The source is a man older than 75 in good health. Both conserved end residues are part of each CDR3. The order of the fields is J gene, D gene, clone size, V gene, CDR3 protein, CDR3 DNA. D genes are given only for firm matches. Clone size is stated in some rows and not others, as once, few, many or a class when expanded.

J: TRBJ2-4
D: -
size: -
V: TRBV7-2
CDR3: CASSYRSGKNIQYF
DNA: TGTGCCAGCAGCTACCGGAGCGGGAAAAACATTCAGTACTTC

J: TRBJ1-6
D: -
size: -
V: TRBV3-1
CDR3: CASSQDRDARIHF
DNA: TGTGCCAGCAGCCAAGATCGGGATGCTAGAATCCACTTT

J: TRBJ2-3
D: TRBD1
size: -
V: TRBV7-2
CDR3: CASSLVGGRENTQYF
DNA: TGTGCCAGCAGCTTAGTAGGGGGCAGGGAAAATACGCAGTATTTT

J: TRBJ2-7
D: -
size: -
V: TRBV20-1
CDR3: CSAWDLASQEAQYF
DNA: TGCAGTGCATGGGACCTAGCGAGCCAAGAGGCCCAGTACTTC

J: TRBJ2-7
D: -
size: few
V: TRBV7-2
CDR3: CASSLAAGFEQYF
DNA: TGTGCCAGCAGCTTGGCGGCGGGGTTTGAGCAGTACTTC

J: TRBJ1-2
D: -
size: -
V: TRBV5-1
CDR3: CASSLGDRTNYGYTF
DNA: TGCGCCAGCAGCTTGGGGGACCGAACTAACTATGGCTACACCTTC

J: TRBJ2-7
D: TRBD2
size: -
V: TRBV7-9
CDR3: CASSFSGGFPEVREQYF
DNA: TGTGCCAGCAGCTTTAGCGGGGGCTTCCCCGAGGTGCGCGAGCAGTACTTC

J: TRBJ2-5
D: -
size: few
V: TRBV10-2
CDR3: CASSQPPRETQYF
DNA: TGCGCCAGCAGCCAACCGCCCCGGGAGACCCAGTACTTC

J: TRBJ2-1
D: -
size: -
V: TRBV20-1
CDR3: CSVPRLHNEQFF
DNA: TGCAGTGTTCCGCGACTACACAATGAGCAGTTCTTC

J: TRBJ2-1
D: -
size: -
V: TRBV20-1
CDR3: CSAAPRGSSSYNEQFF
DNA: TGCAGTGCTGCTCCCAGGGGCAGCAGCTCCTACAATGAGCAGTTCTTC

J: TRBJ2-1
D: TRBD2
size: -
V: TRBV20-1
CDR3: CSARLLAGGADEQFF
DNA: TGCAGTGCTAGACTACTAGCGGGAGGCGCCGATGAGCAGTTCTTC

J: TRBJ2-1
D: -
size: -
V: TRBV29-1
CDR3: CSVLKTYSEQFF
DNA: TGCAGCGTGTTGAAAACCTACAGTGAGCAGTTCTTC

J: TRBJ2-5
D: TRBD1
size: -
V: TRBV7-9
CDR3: CASSLARNLGQGQETQYF
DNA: TGTGCCAGCAGCTTAGCGAGGAATTTGGGACAGGGGCAAGAGACCCAGTACTTC

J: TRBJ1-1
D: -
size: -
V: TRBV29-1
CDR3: CSVGSVQANTEAFF
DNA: TGCAGCGTTGGGTCTGTACAGGCGAACACTGAAGCTTTCTTT

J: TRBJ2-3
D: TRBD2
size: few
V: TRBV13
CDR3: CASSLPTSGDTQYF
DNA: TGTGCCAGCAGCTTACCCACTAGCGGGGATACGCAGTATTTT

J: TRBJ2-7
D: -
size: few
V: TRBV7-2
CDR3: CASSPLRDEQYF
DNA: TGTGCCAGCAGCCCACTTCGGGACGAGCAGTACTTC

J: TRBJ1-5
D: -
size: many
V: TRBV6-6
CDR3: CASRDDTSNQPQHF
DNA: TGTGCCAGCAGAGACGACACTAGCAATCAGCCCCAGCATTTT

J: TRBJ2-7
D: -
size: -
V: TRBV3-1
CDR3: CASSRSMFEQYF
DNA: TGTGCCAGCAGCCGATCTATGTTCGAGCAGTACTTC

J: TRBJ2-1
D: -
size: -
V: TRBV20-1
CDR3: CSASRSAETQFF
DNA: TGCAGTGCTTCTCGGTCCGCAGAGACCCAGTTCTTC

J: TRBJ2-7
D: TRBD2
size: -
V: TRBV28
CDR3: CASSLRRASGRNEQYF
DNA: TGTGCCAGCAGTTTAAGGAGAGCTAGCGGGAGGAACGAGCAGTACTTC

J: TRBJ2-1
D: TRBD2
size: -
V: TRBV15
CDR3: CATSRFSGGAPLEQFF
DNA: TGTGCCACCAGCAGATTTAGCGGGGGGGCTCCCCTTGAGCAGTTCTTC

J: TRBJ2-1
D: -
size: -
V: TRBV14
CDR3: CASSQEKKGGGYNEQFF
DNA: TGTGCCAGCAGCCAAGAAAAGAAGGGGGGGGGGTACAATGAGCAGTTCTTC

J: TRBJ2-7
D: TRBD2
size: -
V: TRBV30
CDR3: CACNEAGGYNEQYF
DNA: TGTGCCTGCAACGAAGCGGGGGGATACAATGAGCAGTACTTC

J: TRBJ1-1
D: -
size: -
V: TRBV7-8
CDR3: CASSSTGRLAFF
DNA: TGTGCCAGCAGCTCCACCGGGAGGCTGGCTTTCTTT

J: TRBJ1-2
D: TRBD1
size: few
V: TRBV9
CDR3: CASSVGAGQGFYGYTF
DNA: TGTGCCAGCAGCGTAGGAGCGGGACAGGGATTCTATGGCTACACCTTC

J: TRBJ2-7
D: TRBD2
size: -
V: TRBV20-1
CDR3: CSARKGLAAPYEQYF
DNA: TGCAGTGCTAGAAAGGGACTAGCGGCTCCCTACGAGCAGTACTTC

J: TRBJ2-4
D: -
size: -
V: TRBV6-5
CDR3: CASSSGRAEGAKNIQYF
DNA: TGTGCCAGCAGTTCGGGACGAGCGGAGGGGGCCAAAAACATTCAGTACTTC

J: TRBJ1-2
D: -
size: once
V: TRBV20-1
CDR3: CSARQPPRHGGYGYTF
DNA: TGCAGTGCTAGACAACCCCCCCGACACGGTGGTTATGGCTACACCTTC

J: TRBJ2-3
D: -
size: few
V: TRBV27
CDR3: CASSQFRGDTQYF
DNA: TGTGCCAGCAGTCAATTTAGGGGAGATACGCAGTATTTT

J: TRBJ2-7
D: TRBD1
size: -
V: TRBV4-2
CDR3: CASSQDPTGGVGNEQYF
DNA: TGTGCCAGCAGCCAAGATCCTACAGGGGGCGTCGGGAACGAGCAGTACTTC

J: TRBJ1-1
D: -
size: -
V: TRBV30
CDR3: CAWSVPGPAYGAFF
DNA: TGTGCCTGGAGTGTACCGGGACCGGCATATGGAGCTTTCTTT

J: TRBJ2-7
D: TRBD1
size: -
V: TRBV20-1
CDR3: CSATGQAGSYEQYF
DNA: TGCAGTGCGACGGGACAGGCCGGATCCTACGAGCAGTACTTC

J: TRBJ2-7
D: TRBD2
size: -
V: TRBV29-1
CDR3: CSAQGLGGEQYF
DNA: TGCAGCGCTCAAGGTTTGGGAGGGGAGCAGTACTTC

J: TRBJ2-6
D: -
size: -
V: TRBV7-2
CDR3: CASSSALLSGANVLTF
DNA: TGTGCCAGCAGCTCAGCCCTTCTCTCTGGGGCCAACGTCCTGACTTTC

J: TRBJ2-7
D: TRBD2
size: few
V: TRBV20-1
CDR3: CSAGRTSGTYEQYF
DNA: TGCAGTGCTGGGAGGACTAGCGGGACCTACGAGCAGTACTTC

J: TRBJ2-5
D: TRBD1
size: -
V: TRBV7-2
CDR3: CASSLMGQQETQYF
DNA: TGTGCCAGCAGTTTGATGGGACAGCAAGAGACCCAGTACTTC

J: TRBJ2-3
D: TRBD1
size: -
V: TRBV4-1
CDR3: CASGQAGTGVDTQYF
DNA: TGCGCCAGCGGCCAAGCCGGGACAGGGGTAGATACGCAGTATTTT

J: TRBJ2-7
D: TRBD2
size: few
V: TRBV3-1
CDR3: CASSQDGGSAPYEQYF
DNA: TGTGCCAGCAGCCAAGATGGCGGGAGCGCTCCCTACGAGCAGTACTTC

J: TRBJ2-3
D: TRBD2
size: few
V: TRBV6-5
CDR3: CASSFGTSGSVGDTQYF
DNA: TGTGCCAGCAGTTTTGGGACTAGCGGGAGTGTGGGGGATACGCAGTATTTT

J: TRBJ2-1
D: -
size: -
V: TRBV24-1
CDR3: CATERSPFEQFF
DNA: TGTGCCACCGAGAGGTCCCCCTTTGAGCAGTTCTTC

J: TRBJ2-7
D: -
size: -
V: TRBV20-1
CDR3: CSARGTETYEQYF
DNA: TGCAGTGCTAGGGGTACAGAGACCTACGAGCAGTACTTC

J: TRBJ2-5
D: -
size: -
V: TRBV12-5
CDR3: CASGRGETQYF
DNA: TGTGCTAGTGGTAGGGGTGAGACCCAGTACTTC

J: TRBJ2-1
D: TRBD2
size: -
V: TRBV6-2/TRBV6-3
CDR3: CASRREGRWNEQFF
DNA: TGTGCCAGCAGGCGGGAGGGCAGGTGGAATGAGCAGTTCTTC

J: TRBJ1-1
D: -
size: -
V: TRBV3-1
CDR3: CASSQIGQTEAFF
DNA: TGTGCCAGCAGCCAGATAGGACAGACTGAAGCTTTCTTT

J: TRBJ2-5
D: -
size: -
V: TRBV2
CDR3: CASGRAGSIQETQYF
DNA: TGTGCCAGCGGGAGAGCAGGTTCTATCCAAGAGACCCAGTACTTC

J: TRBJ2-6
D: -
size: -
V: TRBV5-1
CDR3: CASSLMVADSGANVLTF
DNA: TGCGCCAGCAGCTTGATGGTAGCGGACTCTGGGGCCAACGTCCTGACTTTC

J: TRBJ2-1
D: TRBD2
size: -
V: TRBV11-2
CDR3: CASSSSSGRGNEQFF
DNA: TGTGCCAGCAGCTCCTCTAGCGGGAGAGGAAATGAGCAGTTCTTC

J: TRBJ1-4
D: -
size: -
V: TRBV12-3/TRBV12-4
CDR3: CASSLSRPEKLFF
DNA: TGTGCCAGCAGTTTGAGTAGACCTGAAAAACTGTTTTTT

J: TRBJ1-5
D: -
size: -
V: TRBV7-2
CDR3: CASSLGLGQPQHF
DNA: TGTGCCAGCAGCTTAGGATTAGGTCAGCCCCAGCATTTT

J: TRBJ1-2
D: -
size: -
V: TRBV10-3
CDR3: CAISESRGPGPYGYTF
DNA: TGTGCCATCAGTGAGTCACGGGGGCCCGGGCCTTATGGCTACACCTTC

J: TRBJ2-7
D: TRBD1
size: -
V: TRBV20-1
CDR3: CSADPGQGVNEQYF
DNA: TGCAGTGCTGACCCGGGACAGGGGGTTAACGAGCAGTACTTC

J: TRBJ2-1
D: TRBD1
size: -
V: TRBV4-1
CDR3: CASSRYGDRALNEQFF
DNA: TGCGCCAGCAGCCGCTACGGGGACAGGGCGCTTAATGAGCAGTTCTTC

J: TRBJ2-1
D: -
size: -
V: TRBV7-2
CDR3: CASSFGERSYNEQFF
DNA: TGTGCCAGCAGCTTCGGGGAGAGGTCCTACAATGAGCAGTTCTTT

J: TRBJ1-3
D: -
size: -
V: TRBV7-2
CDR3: CASSLEHNSGNTVYF
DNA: TGTGCCAGCAGCTTAGAGCACAACTCTGGAAACACCGTATATTTT

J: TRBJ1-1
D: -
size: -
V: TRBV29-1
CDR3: CSVELSGGTEAFF
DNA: TGCAGCGTTGAGCTGTCAGGCGGGACTGAAGCTTTCTTT

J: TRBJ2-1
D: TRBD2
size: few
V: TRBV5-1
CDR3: CASIPTSGIYNEQFF
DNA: TGCGCCAGCATTCCAACTAGCGGAATCTACAATGAGCAGTTCTTC

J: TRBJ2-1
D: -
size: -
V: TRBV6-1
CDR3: CASSELLASYNEQFF
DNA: TGTGCCAGCAGTGAACTGCTAGCCTCCTACAATGAGCAGTTCTTC

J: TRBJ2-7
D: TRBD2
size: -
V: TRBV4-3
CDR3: CASSQTISGRGYEQYF
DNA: TGCGCCAGCAGCCAGACTATTAGCGGGAGAGGGTACGAGCAGTACTTC